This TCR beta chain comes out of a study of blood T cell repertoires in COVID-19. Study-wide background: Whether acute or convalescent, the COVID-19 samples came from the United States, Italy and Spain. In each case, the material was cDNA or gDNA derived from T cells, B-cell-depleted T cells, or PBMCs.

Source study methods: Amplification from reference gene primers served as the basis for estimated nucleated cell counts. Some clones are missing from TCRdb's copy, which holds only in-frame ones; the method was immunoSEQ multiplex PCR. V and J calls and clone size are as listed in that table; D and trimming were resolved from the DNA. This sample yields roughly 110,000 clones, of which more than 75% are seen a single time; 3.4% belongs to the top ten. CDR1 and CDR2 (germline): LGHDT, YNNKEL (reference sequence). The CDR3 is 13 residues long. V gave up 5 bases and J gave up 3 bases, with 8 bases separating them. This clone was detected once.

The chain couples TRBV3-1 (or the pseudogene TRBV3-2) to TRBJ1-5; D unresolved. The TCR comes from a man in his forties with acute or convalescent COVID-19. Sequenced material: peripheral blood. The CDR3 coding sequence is TGTGCCAGCAGCTACGGGGACAATCAGCCCCAGCATTTT. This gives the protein CASSYGDNQPQHF.